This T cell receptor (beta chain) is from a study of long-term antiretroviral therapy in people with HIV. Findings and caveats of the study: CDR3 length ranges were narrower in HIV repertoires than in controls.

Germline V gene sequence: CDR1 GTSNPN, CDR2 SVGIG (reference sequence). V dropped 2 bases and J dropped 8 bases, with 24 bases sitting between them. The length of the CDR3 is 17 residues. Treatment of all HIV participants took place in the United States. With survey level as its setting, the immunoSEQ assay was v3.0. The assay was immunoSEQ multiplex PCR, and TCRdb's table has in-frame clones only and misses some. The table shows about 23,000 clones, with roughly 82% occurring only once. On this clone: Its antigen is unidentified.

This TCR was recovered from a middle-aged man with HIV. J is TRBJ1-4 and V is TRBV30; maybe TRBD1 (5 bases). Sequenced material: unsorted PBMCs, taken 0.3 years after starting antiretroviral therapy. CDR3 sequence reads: CAWSSGLSANLKEKLFF. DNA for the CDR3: TGTGCCTGGAGTTCGGGGCTGAGCGCCAACCTAAAGGAAAAACTGTTTTTT.